The sequence of this T cell receptor beta chain was determined in a study of blood T cell repertoires in COVID-19. About the research overall: Both acute and convalescent COVID-19 samples were obtained from the United States, Italy and Spain. PBMCs, B-cell-depleted T cells, or T cells provided the cDNA or gDNA that made up the material.

Original processing methods: Reference gene primer amplification in the assay estimated nucleated cell counts. TCRdb's table, derived via immunoSEQ multiplex PCR, lists solely in-frame clones and lacks some. V and J calls plus clone size are reproduced from that table; the DNA served to infer D and trimming. The sample records about 150,000 clones, under 90% being singletons. Germline CDR1 is SGHDN and CDR2 is FVKESK. J lost 0 bases, V lost 5 bases, and 10 bases had no gene match. CDR3 length equals 17 residues. Sequenced material: peripheral blood. This clonotype was obtained from a man aged 55-75 years with acute or convalescent COVID-19. V is TRBV14 and J is TRBJ2-1; 7 bases match TRBD2. In DNA form, the CDR3 reads TGTGCCAGCAGCTCCCCGGGGGGACTCAGCTCCTACAATGAGCAGTTCTTC. Protein sequence: CASSSPGGLSSYNEQFF.